This T cell receptor (beta chain) was documented in a study of regulatory T cells in long-lasting Graves disease. Study conclusions and caveats: TRBV28, TRBJ1-2 and TRBJ2-5 were segments that persistent disease favored.

Time point denoted: newly diagnosed GD, antithyroid drugs for less than 3 months. PBMC RNA was the source of the TCR library. Trimming cost V 3 bases and J 7 bases, with 28 bases left between them. The CDR3 extends over 18 amino acids. Germline CDR1 reads MDHEN; CDR2 reads SYDVKM. This clonotype was detected many times. Antigen: not known. TCR beta libraries were built with iRepertoire HTBI primers and Arm-PCR of CDR3 regions. TCRdb redid the calling of the multiplex PCR reads with MiXCR, one entry per CDR3 protein. Of 400,000 to 450,000 distinct CDR3 sequences in the sample, around 14% were seen once. These same data were also listed under a study on T cells in Graves' hyperthyroidism and ophthalmopathy. That work contributes: Expanded thyroid clonotypes (above 0.001) were mostly also found in blood.

This receptor was identified in a woman aged 30 to 39 with Graves disease. The V gene is TRBV28, the J gene TRBJ2-7; a weak D match, TRBD1 (6 bases). The specimen was peripheral blood mononuclear cells (PBMCs), collected at new diagnosis, from a patient treated with antithyroid drugs. The DNA for the CDR3 is TGTGCCAGCAGTTTGTGGTTTAGCCAGGGGCTGGGTCTAGGGGAGCAGTACTTC. Translated: CASSLWFSQGLGLGEQYF.